The 14 T cell receptor beta chains in this list originate from one sample, sequenced in a study of blood T cells in healthy people across ages. Alongside a J-beta primer mix, a sample-barcoded 5' primer served in a second PCR lasting about 7 to 12 cycles. Each CDR3 protein gets one entry after TCRdb re-called the 5' RACE reads with MiXCR. In the table there are around 1.5 million distinct CDR3 sequences, approximately 63% of which are singletons. The sequenced sample consisted of blood. The source of these receptors is a man younger than 30 in good health.

The gene calls are TRBV29-1 and TRBJ2-4; 8 nucleotides agree with TRBD1. The CDR3 extends over 12 amino acids. J was trimmed by 8 bases and V by 7 bases; bases with no gene match: 7. Germline loops: CDR1 SQVTM, CDR2 ANQGSEA. DNA for the CDR3: TGCAGCGCCGGACAGGGAAGAGACATTCAGTACTTC. This translates into CSAGQGRDIQYF.

This clonotype was seen a handful of times. This chain connects TRBV6-2 or TRBV6-3 to TRBJ2-7; 9 bases fit TRBD1. The CDR3 extends over 14 amino acids. With 9 bases clipped from V and 3 bases from J, the junction kept 9 bases outside the gene matches. Germline CDR1 MNHEY, CDR2 SVGEGT. In nucleotides, the CDR3 is TGTGCCAGTAAATTGGGACAGGGTAGCTACGAGCAGTACTTC. Protein sequence: CASKLGQGSYEQYF.

The CDR3 region has the DNA TGTGCCAGCAGAGCGCCGGGGACAGGGGGCTATAATTCACCCCTCCACTTT. Its translation: CASRAPGTGGYNSPLHF. The chain joins TRBV6-1 to TRBJ1-6, with TRBD1 matching 11 bases. Looked up from germline, CDR1 is MNHNS and CDR2 is SASEGT. With 6 bases clipped from V and 3 bases from J, the junction kept 7 bases outside the gene matches. The CDR3 covers 17 residues.

The chain joins TRBV6-2 or TRBV6-3 to TRBJ1-1, with a weak D call TRBD1 (5 bases). The CDR3 has 15 residues. V lost 5 bases, J lost 1 base, and 14 bases lay in between. Germline CDR1 is MNHEY and CDR2 is SVGEGT. Here the CDR3 DNA reads TGTGCCAGCAGTCCCCGCGGGGCCCAGAACACTGAAGCTTTCTTT. Translating gives CASSPRGAQNTEAFF.

This chain links TRBV6-1 with TRBJ2-1; D not resolved. Trimming pared 4 bases from V and 0 bases from J, leaving 10 bases between. Per germline, CDR1 MNHNS and CDR2 SASEGT. This CDR3 comprises 15 residues. The CDR3 DNA is TGTGCCAGCAGTGCGAGTACCGGCTCCTACAATGAGCAGTTCTTC. Translating it yields CASSASTGSYNEQFF.

Comment on this clonotype: A much larger clone differs from this one at a single base, so this may be a read error. The genes are TRBV12-5 and TRBJ1-1; the D is unclear. V was clipped by 11 bases and J by 1 base, with 14 bases between them. CDR3 size: 13 residues. Per germline, CDR1 LGHNT and CDR2 FRNRAP. The CDR3, as DNA: TGTGCTTGTGCCCTATCACAGAACACTGAAGCTTTCTTT. It specifies CACALSQNTEAFF.

The V and J genes are TRBV15 and TRBJ1-2, with a possible D match to TRBD1 (5 bases). Trimming pared 2 bases from V and 2 bases from J, leaving 9 bases between. Per the germline V gene, CDR1 is LNHNV and CDR2 is YYDKDF (reference sequence). The CDR3 covers 14 residues. CDR3 nucleotide sequence: TGTGCCACCAGCAGATATCAGGGAAACTATGGCTACACCTTC. Protein: CATSRYQGNYGYTF.

The chain employs TRBV20-1 and TRBJ2-1; 9 bases map to TRBD1. There are 15 residues in the CDR3. Germline CDR1 reads DFQATT; CDR2 reads SNEGSKA (reference sequence). Trimming removed 5 bases from V and 8 bases from J; junction bases left unmatched: 13. The CDR3 is CSASPGQGNWDEQFF. Here the CDR3 DNA reads TGCAGTGCTTCGCCGGGACAGGGCAACTGGGATGAGCAGTTCTTC.

This clonotype was picked up one time. V and J are TRBV6-6 and TRBJ2-7; possibly TRBD1 or TRBD2 for D (5 bases each). CDR1 is MNHNY, CDR2 SVGAGI, per germline (reference sequence). V shed 2 bases and J shed 6 bases, with 20 bases lying between them. There are 16 residues in the CDR3. The CDR3 DNA follows: TGTGCCAGCAGTTACACCCGGGACCCAAGACCCATCGAGCAGTACTTC. This sequence encodes CASSYTRDPRPIEQYF.

The chain recombines TRBV20-1 with TRBJ2-3; 8 bases map to TRBD2. From germline, CDR1 is DFQATT and CDR2 SNEGSKA (reference sequence). The J segment lost 5 bases and the V segment lost 4 bases, leaving 8 bases of the junction unmatched. This CDR3 contains 14 residues. The CDR3 reads CSAIPGGVGDTQYF. The DNA of the CDR3 is TGCAGTGCTATTCCCGGGGGGGTGGGAGATACGCAGTATTTT.

This chain connects TRBV29-1 to TRBJ2-1, with 9 bases identical to TRBD2. CDR3 size: 14 residues. CDR1 is SQVTM and CDR2 is ANQGSEA in the germline V gene. The V gene end was trimmed by 3 bases and the J gene end by 7 bases; junction bases not matched to a gene: 7. The CDR3 DNA reads as TGCAGCGTTGAGGCTAGCGGGGCGACAAATGAGCAGTTCTTC. Its translation: CSVEASGATNEQFF.

V is TRBV29-1 and J is TRBJ1-5; no clear D gene. This CDR3 is built from 13 residues. Germline V gene sequence: CDR1 SQVTM, CDR2 ANQGSEA. With 2 bases removed from V and 4 bases from J, the gap between germline ends came to 9 bases. CDR3 sequence (DNA): TGCAGCGTTGAATTTGGGTTAAATCAGCCCCAGCATTTT. It codes for CSVEFGLNQPQHF.

The chain joins TRBV12-3 or TRBV12-4 to TRBJ2-3; D is undetermined. The CDR3 is 12 amino acids. Trimming removed 11 bases at V and 4 bases at J, with 13 bases between. The CDR3 protein is CASRGAPDTQYF. In nucleotides, the CDR3 is TGTGCCTCGCGCGGTGCCCCAGATACGCAGTATTTT.

This clonotype was seen only a few times. The chain combines TRBV4-3 with TRBJ2-2; D is uncertain. CDR3 length equals 16 residues. Trimming shortened V by 1 base and J by 0 bases, and 9 bases separated the two germline ends. Germline V CDR1 and CDR2: LGHNA, YSLEER. CDR3 sequence: CASSQGLQANTGELFF. The CDR3 DNA reads TGCGCCAGCAGCCAAGGACTGCAAGCGAACACCGGGGAGCTGTTTTTT.